A single sample gave rise to the 8 T cell receptor beta chains below, sequenced in a study of blood T cell repertoires in COVID-19. Profiled with immunoSEQ multiplex PCR; TCRdb holds only in-frame clones, not every one. The table has around 280,000 clones, approximately 83% seen once. Sequencing was carried out using peripheral blood. The receptors stem from a woman in her 30s who had recovered from COVID-19.

Regarding this clone: Other DNA sequences in the same sample also yield this CDR3. The chain recombines TRBV6-5 with TRBJ1-2; 7 bases agree with TRBD1. Germline V CDR1 and CDR2: MNHEY, SVGAGI. The CDR3 length is 12 residues. After removal of 6 bases from V and 2 bases from J, the junction contained 0 bases not matched to a gene. In DNA form, the CDR3 reads TGTGCCAGCAGGGACAGGAACTATGGCTACACCTTC. Translating it yields CASRDRNYGYTF.

This clone showed up just once. The rearrangement uses TRBV11-2 and TRBJ2-5; 14 nucleotides line up with TRBD2. CDR1 and CDR2 (germline): SGHAT, FQNNGV. The CDR3 loop spans 16 amino acids. V lost 5 bases and J lost 5; bases outside the gene matches: 7. For the CDR3, the DNA is TGTGCCAGCAGCCCCGGGACTAGCGGGAGTGGGGAGACCCAGTACTTC. It specifies CASSPGTSGSGETQYF.

The CDR3 protein is CAEGQDLTNTGYTF. CDR3 in DNA: TGTGCCGAAGGACAGGATCTAACGAATACCGGCTACACCTTC. This chain uses TRBV2 with TRBJ1-2; TRBD1 agrees at 7 bases. The CDR3 has 14 amino acids. Losses at the gene ends were 11 bases for V and 8 bases for J; bases not matched to a gene: 17. Germline CDR1 is SNHLY and CDR2 is FYNNEI.

The chain joins TRBV18 to TRBJ2-7; 9 bases match TRBD1. V shed 4 bases and J 6 bases; nucleotides not matched to a gene: 7. CDR3 length: 14 amino acids. Germline CDR1 is KGHSH and CDR2 is LQKENI. DNA of the CDR3: TGTGCCAGCTCACGAGGGACAGGGTTCGGCGAGCAGTACTTC. Translating gives CASSRGTGFGEQYF.

This sequence joins TRBV11-3 and TRBJ2-1, with 8 bases lining up with TRBD1. CDR1 SGHNT and CDR2 YENEEA come from the germline V gene. This CDR3 spans 13 amino acids. V dropped 4 bases and J dropped 8; count of bases not matched to a gene: 4. This CDR3 reads CASSSDRGYEQFF. CDR3 sequence (DNA): TGTGCCAGCAGCTCTGACAGGGGCTATGAGCAGTTCTTC.

The chain employs TRBV7-9 and TRBJ2-3; 12 nucleotides match TRBD2. CDR1 and CDR2 from the germline V gene are SEHNR and FQNEAQ (reference sequence). This CDR3 comprises 16 residues. V lost 5 bases, J lost 0 bases, and 3 bases stayed unmatched. The CDR3 sequence is CASSQGTSGSTDTQYF. DNA for the CDR3: TGTGCCAGCAGCCAGGGGACTAGCGGGAGCACAGATACGCAGTATTTT. Full variable domain (remainder filled in from reference TRBV7-9 and TRBJ2-3): DTGVSQNPRHKITKRGQNVTFRCDPISEHNRLYWYRQTLGQGPEFLTYFQNEAQLEKSRLLSDRFSAERPKGSFSTLEIQRTEQGDSAMYLCASSQGTSGSTDTQYFGPGTRLTVL.

This sequence joins TRBV10-3 and TRBJ1-2; the D gene is possibly TRBD1 (5 bases). Trimming pared 7 bases from V and 5 bases from J, leaving 17 bases between. The CDR3 totals 14 residues. Germline CDR1 and CDR2: ENHRY and SYGVKD. The DNA of the CDR3 is TGTGCCATCACCCGGGACTCTGGAATGTATGGCTACACCTTC. It specifies CAITRDSGMYGYTF.

The rearrangement joins TRBV7-8 to TRBJ1-1; no reliable D call. This CDR3 has 15 residues. Per germline, CDR1 SGHVS and CDR2 FQNEAQ. V was pared by 1 base and J by 1 base, with 10 bases between. Here the CDR3 DNA reads TGTGCCAGCAGCTTAGTAGCGGAGGGGAACACTGAAGCTTTCTTT. Translated: CASSLVAEGNTEAFF.